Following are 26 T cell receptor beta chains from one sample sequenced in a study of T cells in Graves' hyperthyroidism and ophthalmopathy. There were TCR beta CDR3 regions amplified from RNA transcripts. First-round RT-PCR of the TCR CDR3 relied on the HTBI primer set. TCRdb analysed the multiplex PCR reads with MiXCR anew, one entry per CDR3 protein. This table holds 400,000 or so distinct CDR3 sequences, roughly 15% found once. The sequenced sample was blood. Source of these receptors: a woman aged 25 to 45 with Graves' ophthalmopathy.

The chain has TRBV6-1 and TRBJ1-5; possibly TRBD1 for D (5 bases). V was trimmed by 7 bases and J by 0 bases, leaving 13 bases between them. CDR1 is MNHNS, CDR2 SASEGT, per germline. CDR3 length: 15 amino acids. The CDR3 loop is CASILTVASNQPQHF. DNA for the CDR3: TGTGCCAGCATCTTGACAGTCGCTAGCAATCAGCCCCAGCATTTT.

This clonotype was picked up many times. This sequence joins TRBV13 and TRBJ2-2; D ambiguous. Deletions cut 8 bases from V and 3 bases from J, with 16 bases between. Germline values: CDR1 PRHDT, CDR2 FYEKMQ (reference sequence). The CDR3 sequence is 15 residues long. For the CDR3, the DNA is TGTGCCAGCGCCCGGTTGGTATTGGACACCGGGGAGCTGTTTTTT. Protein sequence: CASARLVLDTGELFF.

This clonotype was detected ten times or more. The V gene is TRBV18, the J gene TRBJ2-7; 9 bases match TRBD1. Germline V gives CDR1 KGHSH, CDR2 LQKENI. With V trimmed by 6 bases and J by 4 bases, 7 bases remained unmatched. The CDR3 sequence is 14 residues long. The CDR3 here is CASSPGTGPYEQYF. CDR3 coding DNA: TGTGCCAGCTCCCCGGGGACAGGGCCATACGAGCAGTACTTC.

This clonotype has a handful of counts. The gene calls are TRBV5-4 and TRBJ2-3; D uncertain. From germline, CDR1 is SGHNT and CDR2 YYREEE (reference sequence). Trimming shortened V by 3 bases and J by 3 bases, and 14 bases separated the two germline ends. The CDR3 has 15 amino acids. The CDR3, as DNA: TGTGCCAGCAGCTCGATGGACGCTTCTACAGATACGCAGTATTTT. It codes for CASSSMDASTDTQYF.

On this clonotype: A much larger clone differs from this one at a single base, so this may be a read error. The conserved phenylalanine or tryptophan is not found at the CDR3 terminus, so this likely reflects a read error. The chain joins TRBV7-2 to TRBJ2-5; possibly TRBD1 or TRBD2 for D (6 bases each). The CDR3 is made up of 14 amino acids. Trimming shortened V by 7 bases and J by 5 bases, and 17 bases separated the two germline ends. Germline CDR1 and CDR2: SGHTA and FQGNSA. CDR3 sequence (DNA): TGTGCCAGCAACACTGACCTAGGGGGGGAGACCCAGTACTCC. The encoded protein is CASNTDLGGETQYS.

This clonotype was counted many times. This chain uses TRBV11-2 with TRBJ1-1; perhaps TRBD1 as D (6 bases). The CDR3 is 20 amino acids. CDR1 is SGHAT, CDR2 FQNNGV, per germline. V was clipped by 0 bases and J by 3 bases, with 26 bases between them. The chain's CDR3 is CASSLDHWIRRHWGHTEAFF. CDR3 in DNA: TGTGCCAGCAGCTTAGATCATTGGATTAGGAGACATTGGGGGCACACTGAAGCTTTCTTT.

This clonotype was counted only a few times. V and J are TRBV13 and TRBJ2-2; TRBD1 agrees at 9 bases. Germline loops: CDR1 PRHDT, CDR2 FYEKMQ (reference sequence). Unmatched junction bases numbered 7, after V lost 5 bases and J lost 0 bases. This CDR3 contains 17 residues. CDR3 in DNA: TGTGCCAGCAGCCCACAACGGACAGGGGCGAACACCGGGGAGCTGTTTTTT. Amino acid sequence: CASSPQRTGANTGELFF. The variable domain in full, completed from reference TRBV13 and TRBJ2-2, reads AAGVIQSPRHLIKEKRETATLKCYPIPRHDTVYWYQQGPGQDPQFLISFYEKMQSDKGSIPDRFSAQQFSDYHSELNMSSLELGDSALYFCASSPQRTGANTGELFFGEGSRLTVL.

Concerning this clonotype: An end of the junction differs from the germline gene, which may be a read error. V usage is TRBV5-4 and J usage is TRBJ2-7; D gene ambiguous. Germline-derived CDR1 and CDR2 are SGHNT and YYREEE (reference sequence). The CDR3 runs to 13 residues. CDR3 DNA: TGTGCCAGCGGCTTAAACATCGACTACGAGCAGTACTTC. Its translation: CASGLNIDYEQYF.

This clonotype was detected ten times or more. The CDR3 bases are TGTGCCAGCAGCCCAGGGGGCTTTGGAGCTGAAGCTTTCTTT. It yields the protein CASSPGGFGAEAFF. J is TRBJ1-1 and V is TRBV7-6; TRBD1 matches 8 bases. CDR1 and CDR2 (germline): SGHVS, FNYEAQ. J lost 6 bases, V lost 5 bases, and 8 bases had no gene match. This CDR3 comprises 14 residues. Drawing the rest from reference TRBV7-6 and TRBJ1-1, the complete variable domain is GAGVSQSPRYKVTKRGQDVALRCDPISGHVSLYWYRQALGQGPEFLTYFNYEAQQDKSGLPNDRFSAERPEGSISTLTIQRTEQRDSAMYRCASSPGGFGAEAFFGQGTRLTVV.

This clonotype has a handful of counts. CDR3 DNA: TGTGCCAGCTCCCTGGACAGGGGAGCTCCCGGGGAGCTGTTTTTT. The encoded protein is CASSLDRGAPGELFF. The genes are TRBV6-1 and TRBJ2-2; 9 bases align to TRBD1. J lost 6 bases, V lost 8 bases, and 10 bases had no gene match. The CDR3 is made up of 15 amino acids. Germline values: CDR1 MNHNS, CDR2 SASEGT.

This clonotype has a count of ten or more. The CDR3 protein is CASGGGQPQHF. The CDR3 coding sequence is TGTGCCAGCGGGGGAGGTCAGCCCCAGCATTTT. The gene calls are TRBV12-3 or TRBV12-4 and TRBJ1-5; D perhaps matches TRBD1 (5 bases). The ends were cut back, 8 bases at V and 6 bases at J, with 8 bases in the middle. This CDR3 is 11 amino acids long.

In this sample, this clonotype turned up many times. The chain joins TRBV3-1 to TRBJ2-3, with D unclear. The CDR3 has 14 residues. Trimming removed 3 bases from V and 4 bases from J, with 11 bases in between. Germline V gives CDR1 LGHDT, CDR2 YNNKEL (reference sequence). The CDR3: CASSHLGSPDTQYF. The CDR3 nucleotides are TGTGCCAGCAGCCACTTGGGATCTCCAGATACGCAGTATTTT.

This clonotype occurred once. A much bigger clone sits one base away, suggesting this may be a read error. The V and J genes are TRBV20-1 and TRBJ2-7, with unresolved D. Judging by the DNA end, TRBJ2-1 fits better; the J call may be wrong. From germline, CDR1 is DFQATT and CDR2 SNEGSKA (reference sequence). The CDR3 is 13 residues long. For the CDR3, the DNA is TGCAGTGCTAGAGATCCAGGCGCCTACGAGCAGTTCTTC. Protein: CSARDPGAYEQFF.

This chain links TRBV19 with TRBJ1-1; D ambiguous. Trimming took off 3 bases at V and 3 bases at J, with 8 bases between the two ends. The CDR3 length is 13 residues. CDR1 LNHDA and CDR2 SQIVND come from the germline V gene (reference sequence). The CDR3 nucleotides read TGTGCCAGTAGTATCATGGGGTACACTGAAGCTTTCTTT. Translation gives CASSIMGYTEAFF.

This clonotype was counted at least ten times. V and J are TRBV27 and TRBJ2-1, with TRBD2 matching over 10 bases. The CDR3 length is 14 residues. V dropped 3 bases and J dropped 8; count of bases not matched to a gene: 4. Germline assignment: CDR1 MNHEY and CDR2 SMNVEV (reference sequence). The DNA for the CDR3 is TGTGCCAGCAGTTTGAGCGGGGGGGTCTATGAGCAGTTCTTC. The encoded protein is CASSLSGGVYEQFF.

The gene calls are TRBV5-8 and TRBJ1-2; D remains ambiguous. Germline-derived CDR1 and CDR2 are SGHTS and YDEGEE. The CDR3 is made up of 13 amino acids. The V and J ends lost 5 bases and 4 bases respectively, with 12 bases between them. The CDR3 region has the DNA TGTGCCAGCAGAAACCGGACGGGCTATGGCTACACCTTC. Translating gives CASRNRTGYGYTF.

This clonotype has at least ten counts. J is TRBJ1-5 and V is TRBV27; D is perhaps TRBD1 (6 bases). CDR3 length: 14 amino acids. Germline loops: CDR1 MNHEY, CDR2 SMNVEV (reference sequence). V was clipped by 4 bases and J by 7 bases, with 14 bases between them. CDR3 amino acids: CASSSAGTRQPQHF. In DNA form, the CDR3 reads TGTGCCAGCAGTTCCGCAGGGACACGACAGCCCCAGCATTTT.

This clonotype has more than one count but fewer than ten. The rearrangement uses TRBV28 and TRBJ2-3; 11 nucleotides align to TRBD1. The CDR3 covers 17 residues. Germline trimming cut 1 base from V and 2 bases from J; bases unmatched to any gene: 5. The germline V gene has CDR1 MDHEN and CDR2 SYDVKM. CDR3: CASSLLGQGDLTDTQYF. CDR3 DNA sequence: TGTGCCAGCAGTTTATTGGGACAGGGGGACCTCACAGATACGCAGTATTTT.

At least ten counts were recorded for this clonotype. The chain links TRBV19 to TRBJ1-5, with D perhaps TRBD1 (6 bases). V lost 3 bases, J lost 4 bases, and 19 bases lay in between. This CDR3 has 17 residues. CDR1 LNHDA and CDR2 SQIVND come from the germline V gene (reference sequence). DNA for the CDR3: TGTGCCAGTAGTATCTGGGGGGACAACATACGGAATCAGCCCCAGCATTTT. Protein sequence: CASSIWGDNIRNQPQHF. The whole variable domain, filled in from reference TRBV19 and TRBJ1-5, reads DGGITQSPKYLFRKEGQNVTLSCEQNLNHDAMYWYRQDPGQGLRLIYYSQIVNDFQKGDIAEGYSVSREKKESFPLTVTSAQKNPTAFYLCASSIWGDNIRNQPQHFGDGTRLSIL.

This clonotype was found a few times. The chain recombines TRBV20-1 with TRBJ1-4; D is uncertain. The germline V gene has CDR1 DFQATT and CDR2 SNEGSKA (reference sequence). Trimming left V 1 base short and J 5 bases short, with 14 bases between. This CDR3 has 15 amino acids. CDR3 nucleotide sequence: TGCAGTGCTAGAGTCACAGCTGCACAAAATGAAAAACTGTTTTTT. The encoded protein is CSARVTAAQNEKLFF.

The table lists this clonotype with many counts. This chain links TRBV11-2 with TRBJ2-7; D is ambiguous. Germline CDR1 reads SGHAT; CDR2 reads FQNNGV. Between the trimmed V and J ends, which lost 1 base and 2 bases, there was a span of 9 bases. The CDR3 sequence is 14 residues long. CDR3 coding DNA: TGTGCCAGCAGCTTAGCGCGGAAAACCTACGAGCAGTACTTC. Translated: CASSLARKTYEQYF.

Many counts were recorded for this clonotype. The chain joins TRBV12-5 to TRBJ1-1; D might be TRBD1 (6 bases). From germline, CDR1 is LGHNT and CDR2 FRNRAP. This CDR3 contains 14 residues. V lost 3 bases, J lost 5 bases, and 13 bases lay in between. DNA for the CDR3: TGTGCTAGTGGTTTAGCTAGGGGGTTGACTGAAGCTTTCTTT. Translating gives CASGLARGLTEAFF.

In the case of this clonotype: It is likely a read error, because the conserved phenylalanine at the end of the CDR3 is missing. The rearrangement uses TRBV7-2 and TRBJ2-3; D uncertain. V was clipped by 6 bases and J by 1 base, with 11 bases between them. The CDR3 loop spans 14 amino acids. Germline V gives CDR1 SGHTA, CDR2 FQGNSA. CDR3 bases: TGTGCCAGCAGACCATCTAGAGGCACAGATACGCAGTATCTT. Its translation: CASRPSRGTDTQYL.

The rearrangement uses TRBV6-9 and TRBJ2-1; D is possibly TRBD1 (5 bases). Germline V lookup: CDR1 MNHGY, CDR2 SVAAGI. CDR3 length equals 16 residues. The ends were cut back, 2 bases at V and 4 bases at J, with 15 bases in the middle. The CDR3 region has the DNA TGTGCCAGCAGTTATAATGGGGCAGGGATGTACAATGAGCAGTTCTTC. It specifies CASSYNGAGMYNEQFF.

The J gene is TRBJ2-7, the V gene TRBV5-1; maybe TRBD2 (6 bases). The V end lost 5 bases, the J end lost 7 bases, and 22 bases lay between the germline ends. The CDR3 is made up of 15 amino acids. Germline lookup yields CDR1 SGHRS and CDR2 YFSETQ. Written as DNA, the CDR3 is TGCGCCAGCAGTAGGGCGGGGACGAACACCGGGGAGCAGTACTTC. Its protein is CASSRAGTNTGEQYF.

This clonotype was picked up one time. The CDR3 spells CASSASGQNYGYTF. CDR3 sequence (DNA): TGTGCCAGCAGCGCCTCAGGGCAGAACTATGGCTACACCTTC. J is TRBJ1-2 and V is TRBV7-3; D perhaps matches TRBD1 (5 bases). Trimming took 5 bases from V and 2 from J, leaving 12 bases between them. CDR1 SGHTA and CDR2 FQGTGA come from the germline V gene. This CDR3 region has 14 residues.